The 19 T cell receptor beta chains below come from one sample, sequenced in a study of blood T cells in healthy people across ages. Alongside a J-beta primer mix, a sample-barcoded 5' primer served in a second PCR lasting about 6 to 12 cycles. Each CDR3 protein is one row after TCRdb ran MiXCR on the 5' RACE reads. This sample has 790,000 or so distinct CDR3 sequences, with 35% to 60% found just once. Sequencing input: blood. The source of these receptors is a man of 80 years or more in good health.

This clonotype appeared many times. This rearrangement joins TRBV28 to TRBJ1-2, with a weak D call TRBD1 (6 bases). Germline V gives CDR1 MDHEN, CDR2 SYDVKM. V was pared by 5 bases and J by 8 bases, with 12 bases between. CDR3 size: 12 residues. In nucleotides, the CDR3 is TGTGCCAGCAGTCAGGGGAGAACAGGCTACACCTTC. Encoded protein: CASSQGRTGYTF.

V gene TRBV5-1 combines with J gene TRBJ2-1, with 7 nucleotides matching TRBD1. Germline V gene lookup returns CDR1 SGHRS and CDR2 YFSETQ. Trimming at V came to 0 bases and at J to 6 bases, leaving 6 bases not matched to a gene. The CDR3 is 15 amino acids. This CDR3 reads CASSLAGTDCNEQFF. DNA for the CDR3: TGCGCCAGCAGCTTGGCCGGGACAGATTGCAATGAGCAGTTCTTC.

At least ten counts were recorded for this clonotype. The rearrangement links TRBV29-1 to TRBJ2-1; the D gene could be TRBD1 or TRBD2 (5 bases each). Trimming removed 2 bases at V and 0 bases at J, with 8 bases between. CDR3 length: 14 residues. Per germline, CDR1 SQVTM and CDR2 ANQGSEA. CDR3 residues: CSVERDPSYNEQFF. The CDR3 coding sequence is TGCAGCGTTGAACGGGACCCCTCCTACAATGAGCAGTTCTTC.

This clonotype showed up just a few times. The V and J genes are TRBV5-1 and TRBJ2-1, with 8 bases fitting TRBD2. CDR1 SGHRS and CDR2 YFSETQ come from the germline V gene. The CDR3 sequence is 15 residues long. The J segment lost 7 bases and the V segment lost 2 bases, leaving 8 bases of the junction unmatched. CDR3 amino acids: CASSLRAGEYNEQFF. The CDR3 nucleotides read TGCGCCAGCAGCTTAAGAGCGGGAGAATATAATGAGCAGTTCTTC.

CDR3 nucleotide sequence: TGTGCCAGCAGTGTGAGGGTAGACACTGAAGCTTTCTTT. As protein: CASSVRVDTEAFF. This chain uses TRBV6-1 with TRBJ1-1; no definite D call. The CDR3 runs to 13 residues. Trimming cost V 4 bases and J 3 bases, with 9 bases left between them. In germline, CDR1 is MNHNS, CDR2 SASEGT.

This chain uses TRBV20-1 with TRBJ2-1, with 11 bases matching TRBD2. The CDR3 consists of 18 residues. With V trimmed by 1 base and J by 0 bases, 8 bases remained unmatched. The germline V gene encodes CDR1 DFQATT and CDR2 SNEGSKA (reference sequence). The CDR3 region is CSARVISGRASSYNEQFF. In nucleotides, the CDR3 is TGCAGTGCTAGAGTCATTAGCGGGAGGGCTTCCTCCTACAATGAGCAGTTCTTC.

The table lists this clonotype with many counts. The chain employs TRBV2 and TRBJ2-7; D possibly uses TRBD1 or TRBD2 (5 bases each). V was pared by 8 bases and J by 3 bases, with 14 bases between. The germline V gene has CDR1 SNHLY and CDR2 FYNNEI. The CDR3 has 13 amino acids. This CDR3 is CASGRGNYYEQYF. The DNA of the CDR3 is TGTGCCAGCGGTCGGGGCAACTACTACGAGCAGTACTTC.

The chain uses TRBV11-1 and TRBJ2-1, with 14 bases that match TRBD2. The CDR3 runs to 17 residues. CDR1 and CDR2 (germline): SGHAT, FQDESV (reference sequence). The ends lost 5 bases at V and 6 bases at J; junction bases unmatched: 9. The CDR3 is CASSTGTSGSLGNEQFF. CDR3 nucleotides: TGTGCCAGCAGCACCGGGACTAGCGGGAGCTTAGGCAATGAGCAGTTCTTC.

The chain combines TRBV18 with TRBJ2-5; no definite D call. Germline V gives CDR1 KGHSH, CDR2 LQKENI. The CDR3 consists of 13 residues. Trimming stripped 4 bases from V and 5 bases from J, with 11 bases between. CDR3 DNA sequence: TGTGCCAGCTCACGACGAGTGGGGGAGACCCAGTACTTC. It codes for CASSRRVGETQYF.

The chain couples TRBV27 to TRBJ2-7, with 8 bases aligning to TRBD2. J gave up 7 bases and V 5 bases, and 13 bases lay outside the gene matches. This CDR3 is built from 15 residues. Germline V gives CDR1 MNHEY, CDR2 SMNVEV (reference sequence). The CDR3 DNA reads TGTGCCAGCAGTCCCGGGACTAGTGGACCTTGGGAGCAGTACTTC. Its translation is CASSPGTSGPWEQYF.

The chain employs TRBV27 and TRBJ2-7; D is unclear. Germline V gives CDR1 MNHEY, CDR2 SMNVEV (reference sequence). The V and J ends lost 0 bases and 3 bases respectively, with 12 bases between them. The CDR3 covers 15 residues. The chain's CDR3 is CASSLSLPAGYEQYF. The CDR3 nucleotides read TGTGCCAGCAGTTTATCGCTCCCCGCAGGCTACGAGCAGTACTTC.

V gene TRBV29-1 combines with J gene TRBJ2-7; 9 bases are shared with TRBD2. The CDR3 sequence is 15 residues long. J gave up 7 bases and V 3 bases, and 13 bases lay outside the gene matches. CDR1 and CDR2 (germline): SQVTM, ANQGSEA. The CDR3 region is CSVDKPSGTLGEQYF. CDR3 bases: TGCAGCGTTGATAAGCCTAGCGGGACCTTAGGGGAGCAGTACTTC.

The chain is built from TRBV6-1 and TRBJ2-7; 8 positions match TRBD2. The V and J ends lost 5 bases and 5 bases, in that order; junction bases with no gene match: 5. The CDR3 length is 13 residues. Germline V gives CDR1 MNHNS, CDR2 SASEGT. CDR3 region: CASSSGRDHEQYF. The CDR3 bases are TGTGCCAGCAGTAGCGGGAGAGACCACGAGCAGTACTTC.

The count of this clonotype is one. The rearrangement links TRBV5-1 to TRBJ1-1; D not certain. Trimming stripped 0 bases from V and 8 bases from J, with 14 bases between. This CDR3 spans 14 amino acids. Looked up from germline, CDR1 is SGHRS and CDR2 is YFSETQ. CDR3 sequence: CASSLDPGGREAFF. The CDR3 DNA reads as TGCGCCAGCAGCTTGGACCCGGGAGGCAGAGAAGCTTTCTTT. Using reference TRBV5-1 and TRBJ1-1 for the parts outside the CDR3, the full variable domain is KAGVTQTPRYLIKTRGQQVTLSCSPISGHRSVSWYQQTPGQGLQFLFEYFSETQRNKGNFPGRFSGRQFSNSRSEMNVSTLELGDSALYLCASSLDPGGREAFFGQGTRLTVV.

This clonotype was found many times. The rearrangement joins TRBV7-9 to TRBJ2-5, with D possibly being TRBD1 (5 bases). Germline CDR1 and CDR2: SEHNR and FQNEAQ (reference sequence). Trimming took 5 bases from V and 2 from J, leaving 15 bases between them. The CDR3 covers 15 residues. CDR3 sequence: CASSLGADTQETQYF. DNA of the CDR3: TGTGCCAGCAGCCTAGGGGCGGACACACAAGAGACCCAGTACTTC. Full variable domain (rest looked up from reference TRBV7-9 and TRBJ2-5): DTGVSQNPRHKITKRGQNVTFRCDPISEHNRLYWYRQTLGQGPEFLTYFQNEAQLEKSRLLSDRFSAERPKGSFSTLEIQRTEQGDSAMYLCASSLGADTQETQYFGPGTRLLVL.

The V call is TRBV4-3, the J call TRBJ2-1; 14 nucleotides line up with TRBD2. From germline, CDR1 is LGHNA and CDR2 YSLEER. This CDR3 spans 16 amino acids. V lost 1 base, J lost 8 bases, and 4 bases stayed unmatched. CDR3 DNA: TGCGCCAGCAGCCAAGTGACTAGCGGGGGGGCAGATGAGCAGTTCTTC. It translates to CASSQVTSGGADEQFF.

The table lists this clonotype with a few counts. V and J are TRBV5-6 and TRBJ1-2; D gene unclear. Deletions cut 4 bases from V and 2 bases from J, with 9 bases between. This CDR3 spans 13 amino acids. The germline V gene encodes CDR1 SGHDT and CDR2 YYEEEE. CDR3 sequence reads: CASSQNQNYGYTF. The CDR3 DNA follows: TGTGCCAGCAGCCAAAACCAAAACTATGGCTACACCTTC.

V is TRBV7-3 and J is TRBJ2-1; D is possibly TRBD1 or TRBD2 (5 bases each). Trimming removed 4 bases from V and 8 bases from J, with 18 bases in between. Germline V gene lookup returns CDR1 SGHTA and CDR2 FQGTGA. The CDR3 is 15 residues long. CDR3 sequence: CASSSPGQPGDEQFF. The CDR3, as DNA: TGTGCCAGCAGCTCCCCAGGGCAGCCCGGGGATGAGCAGTTCTTC.

This chain links TRBV27 with TRBJ1-2; D not certain. This CDR3 spans 14 amino acids. Trimming removed 4 bases at V and 0 bases at J, with 9 bases between. CDR1 is MNHEY and CDR2 is SMNVEV in the germline V gene (reference sequence). In nucleotides, the CDR3 is TGTGCCAGCAGTTCGTCGAGAGCTAACTATGGCTACACCTTC. It translates to CASSSSRANYGYTF.